Detailed here is one T cell receptor beta chain. Profiling relied on immunoSEQ multiplex PCR, and the TCRdb table lists in-frame clones only, not all of them. This sample has about 140,000 clones, with 75% to 85% found just once. The CDR3 runs 17 residues. Trimming shortened V by 4 bases and J by 1 base, and 15 bases separated the two germline ends. Germline loops: CDR1 KGHDR, CDR2 SFDVKD. The data stem from a study of blood T cell repertoires in COVID-19. Across the whole study: The analysed material was cDNA or gDNA that came from T cells, B-cell-depleted T cells, or PBMCs.

This sequence joins TRBV24-1 and TRBJ2-2; D is possibly TRBD1 (6 bases). Sequencing was done on a sample of peripheral blood. This sequence originates from a woman older than 75 with active or convalescent COVID-19. The CDR3 loop reads CATSDSNRDGNTGELFF. CDR3 bases: TGTGCCACCAGTGACTCTAACAGGGATGGGAACACCGGGGAGCTGTTTTTT.